The T cell receptor beta chain under discussion was sequenced for a study of T cell repertoires in cytomegalovirus infection. Study-wide context: Based on public TCR beta signatures, there were indications of CMV infection and of a matching HLA type.

This CDR3 region has 16 residues. From germline, CDR1 is MNHNY and CDR2 SVGAGI (reference sequence). V lost 2 bases, J lost 2 bases, and 5 bases stayed unmatched. Points on this clonotype: What it recognizes is unknown. This may come from a read error, since a much larger clone is one base off. Likely a read error: the CDR3 ends without its conserved phenylalanine or tryptophan.

TCRdb reprocessed the reads via MiXCR and lists one record per CDR3 protein. The table has hundreds of thousands of distinct CDR3 sequences, about 24% seen once. Points from the study as a whole: There were carriers of CMV plus the relevant HLA, and cumulative public TCR beta family frequency identified them. HLA-C-restricted TCR beta clonotypes specific for CMV led the ex vivo response.

Input material: CD8+ T cells from PBMCs. The V gene is TRBV6-6, the J gene TRBJ2-1, with 8 bases matching TRBD1. The clonotype originates from a human donor in good health (CMV status not recorded). Some clones in this sample may be carry-over from other donors' samples. This CDR3 reads CASSYGETGAYNEQFS. CDR3 DNA sequence: TGTGCCAGCAGTTACGGAGAGACAGGGGCCTACAATGAGCAGTTCTCC.